This T cell receptor (beta chain) originates from a study of PD-L1 blockade in urothelial cancer. The V end was cut by 4 bases, the J end by 3 bases, with 14 bases between. The CDR3 length is 15 residues. Looked up from germline, CDR1 is KGHSH and CDR2 is LQKENI. This table comes from immunoSEQ multiplex PCR, and its TCRdb copy is limited to in-frame clones, with some not included. Here the sample spans just under 40,000 clones, about 89% being singletons. This sample comprised PBMCs, obtained around atezolizumab (anti-PD-L1) treatment. V and J are TRBV18 and TRBJ2-3, with D maybe TRBD2 (5 bases). The sequence came from a man aged 60 to 69 with urothelial cancer. CDR3 amino acids: CASSLGSLPTDTQYF. The CDR3 nucleotides read TGTGCCAGCTCACTAGGGAGTCTCCCGACAGATACGCAGTATTTT.